Below, 28 T cell receptor beta chains from the same sample are listed, as sequenced in a study of T cells after posttransplantation cyclophosphamide. Only in-frame clones appear in the TCRdb table, and some are missing; sequencing was by immunoSEQ multiplex PCR. The sample has tens of thousands of clones; roughly nine tenths are singletons. Treatment was busulfan-fludarabine conditioning, a marrow graft, and cyclophosphamide on days +3 and +4. Source: PBMCs, taken after allogeneic stem cell transplant with posttransplant cyclophosphamide. These receptors originate from a female patient younger than 45 who received an allogeneic stem cell transplant from an unrelated donor, was CMV-positive, and had no GVHD. Some T cells may be supplied by the graft donor.

This clone appeared a single time. The V and J genes are TRBV23-1 and TRBJ2-5; TRBD1 aligns across 7 bases. TRBV23-1 is identified as an open reading frame with a role that is uncertain. The junction had 9 bases not matched to a gene; V was cut back by 3 bases and J by 5 bases. The CDR3 is 15 residues long. Here the CDR3 reads CASSQGLTGRETQYF. In DNA, the CDR3 is TGCGCCAGCAGTCAGGGGCTGACAGGGCGGGAGACCCAGTACTTC.

This chain links TRBV19 with TRBJ2-7; D is possibly TRBD2 (6 bases). The CDR3 is 18 residues long. Germline values: CDR1 LNHDA, CDR2 SQIVND (reference sequence). V gave up 3 bases and J gave up 7 bases, with 28 bases separating them. Here the CDR3 reads CASSIGWSRRGPPGEQYF. CDR3 nucleotides: TGTGCCAGTAGTATTGGATGGTCGCGGCGGGGCCCGCCGGGGGAGCAGTACTTC.

This rearrangement joins TRBV11-3 to TRBJ2-7; D may be TRBD2 (6 bases). The CDR3 extends over 15 amino acids. V lost 5 bases to trimming and J lost 3 bases, with 17 bases between them. Looked up from germline, CDR1 is SGHNT and CDR2 is YENEEA. The CDR3 DNA follows: TGTGCCAGCAGCGCAAACCCGGGACTGATCTACGAGCAGTACTTC. It codes for CASSANPGLIYEQYF.

The rearrangement uses TRBV5-1 and TRBJ1-1; the D gene is possibly TRBD1 (6 bases). The germline V gene has CDR1 SGHRS and CDR2 YFSETQ. Trimming cost V 2 bases and J 0 bases, with 11 bases left between them. The CDR3 has 15 amino acids. CDR3 bases: TGCGCCAGCAGCTTACGGACAGTCATGAACACTGAAGCTTTCTTT. Amino acid sequence: CASSLRTVMNTEAFF.

The genes are TRBV7-2 and TRBJ2-4; TRBD1 might be the D (6 bases). This CDR3 has 18 residues. The germline gives CDR1 SGHTA, CDR2 FQGNSA. The V and J ends lost 5 bases and 0 bases respectively, with 20 bases between them. The CDR3 sequence: CASSRPGQYNLAKNIQYF. The CDR3 coding sequence is TGTGCCAGCAGCCGGCCGGGACAATACAATCTAGCCAAAAACATTCAGTACTTC.

The chain combines TRBV15 with TRBJ2-2, with D maybe TRBD1 (5 bases). V was clipped by 0 bases and J by 7 bases, with 6 bases between them. CDR1 is LNHNV and CDR2 is YYDKDF in the germline V gene (reference sequence). The CDR3 runs to 13 residues. CDR3 nucleotides: TGTGCCACCAGCAGAGATCAGGGCGGGGAGCTGTTTTTT. Encoded protein: CATSRDQGGELFF.

The V call is TRBV4-3, the J call TRBJ2-3, with a weak D call TRBD2 (5 bases). CDR1 and CDR2 (germline): LGHNA, YSLEER. The CDR3 is 15 amino acids. Between the trimmed V and J ends, which lost 0 bases and 1 base, there was a span of 8 bases. DNA of the CDR3: TGCGCCAGCAGCCAAGATGACGGGGGCACAGATACGCAGTATTTT. Protein: CASSQDDGGTDTQYF.

This chain joins TRBV7-6 and TRBJ1-1, with D possibly matching TRBD1 (6 bases). Trimming stripped 6 bases from V and 11 bases from J, with 19 bases between. CDR1 is SGHVS, CDR2 FNYEAQ, per germline. This CDR3 is built from 13 residues. For the CDR3, the DNA is TGTGCCAGCAGTCCCCGCAGGGGTCTTAACGCTTTCTTT. Encoded protein: CASSPRRGLNAFF.

The chain recombines TRBV5-5 with TRBJ1-4, with 7 bases that match TRBD1. This CDR3 is built from 17 residues. Germline V gives CDR1 SGHKS, CDR2 YYEKEE (reference sequence). With 4 bases clipped from V and 0 bases from J, the junction kept 9 bases outside the gene matches. CDR3 nucleotides: TGTGCCAGCAGCCTATCTGGGACAGCGACAACTAATGAAAAACTGTTTTTT. Translation gives CASSLSGTATTNEKLFF.

V and J are TRBV2 and TRBJ1-2, with D possibly TRBD1 on 5 matching bases. The CDR3 runs to 14 residues. Germline assignment: CDR1 SNHLY and CDR2 FYNNEI. V lost 8 bases and J 10 bases, leaving 23 bases between the germline ends. CDR3 region: CASRRTIAGRDYTF. In DNA, the CDR3 is TGTGCCAGCCGCAGGACAATAGCAGGGCGCGACTACACCTTC.

This sequence joins TRBV20-1 and TRBJ2-3; a weak D match, TRBD2 (5 bases). The CDR3 sequence is 11 residues long. Germline values: CDR1 DFQATT, CDR2 SNEGSKA (reference sequence). Deletions cut 6 bases from V and 7 bases from J, with 11 bases between. CDR3 sequence reads: CSAPSGNTQYF. The CDR3 nucleotides read TGCAGTGCCCCGTCGGGGAATACGCAGTATTTT.

J is TRBJ1-2 and V is TRBV7-9, with D possibly being TRBD1 (6 bases). CDR3 size: 14 residues. V was cut by 5 bases and J by 5 bases, with 15 bases left in between. Germline V lookup: CDR1 SEHNR, CDR2 FQNEAQ (reference sequence). CDR3: CASSPWDQGYGYTF. CDR3 sequence (DNA): TGTGCCAGCAGCCCGTGGGACCAGGGGTATGGCTACACCTTC.

This sequence joins TRBV18 and TRBJ1-1, with a tentative D call TRBD1 (6 bases). This CDR3 region has 14 residues. CDR1 KGHSH and CDR2 LQKENI come from the germline V gene. V lost 3 bases and J 1 base, leaving 9 bases between the germline ends. Here the CDR3 reads CASSPQGKNTEAFF. CDR3 sequence (DNA): TGTGCCAGCTCACCCCAGGGGAAGAACACTGAAGCTTTCTTT. The full variable domain, in which reference TRBV18 and TRBJ1-1 provide the parts outside the CDR3, is NAGVMQNPRHLVRRRGQEARLRCSPMKGHSHVYWYRQLPEEGLKFMVYLQKENIIDESGMPKERFSAEFPKEGPSILRIQQVVRGDSAAYFCASSPQGKNTEAFFGQGTRLTVV.

V is TRBV28 and J is TRBJ2-6; maybe TRBD1 (6 bases). Trimming removed 3 bases at V and 0 bases at J, with 15 bases between. Germline V gene lookup returns CDR1 MDHEN and CDR2 SYDVKM. CDR3 length: 18 residues. Written as DNA, the CDR3 is TGTGCCAGCAGTTTGAGATCGGGGACACACTCTGGGGCCAACGTCCTGACTTTC. It specifies CASSLRSGTHSGANVLTF.

V gene TRBV6-5 combines with J gene TRBJ1-6; 8 bases are a match to TRBD1. The V segment lost 5 bases and the J segment 10 bases; nucleotides outside the gene matches: 4. The CDR3 loop spans 13 amino acids. In germline, CDR1 is MNHEY, CDR2 SVGAGI. The CDR3 region is CASSLDRESPLHF. The CDR3 coding sequence is TGTGCCAGCAGTCTGGACAGGGAGTCACCCCTCCACTTT.

This clone was found once. The chain combines TRBV11-2 with TRBJ2-7, with D tentatively TRBD2 (5 bases). This CDR3 comprises 13 residues. Germline V gene lookup returns CDR1 SGHAT and CDR2 FQNNGV. The V and J ends lost 0 bases and 4 bases respectively, with 7 bases between them. CDR3 amino acids: CASSLDGLYEQYF. The CDR3, as DNA: TGTGCCAGCAGCTTAGATGGACTTTACGAGCAGTACTTC.

The gene calls are TRBV11-2 and TRBJ1-6, with unresolved D. This CDR3 spans 12 amino acids. Germline V lookup: CDR1 SGHAT, CDR2 FQNNGV. V gave up 5 bases and J gave up 14 bases, with 13 bases separating them. Here the CDR3 DNA reads TGTGCCAGCAGCGTGGGAGAATCGGCCCTCCACTTT. This gives the protein CASSVGESALHF.

This rearrangement joins TRBV5-1 to TRBJ2-3; 9 nucleotides match TRBD2. The CDR3 sequence is 17 residues long. The junction had 8 bases not matched to a gene; V was cut back by 2 bases and J by 1 base. The V gene's germline CDR1 is SGHRS and CDR2 YFSETQ. The CDR3 here is CASSFSGGGAGTDTQYF. CDR3 DNA sequence: TGCGCCAGCAGCTTCTCGGGCGGGGGGGCCGGCACAGATACGCAGTATTTT. Drawing the rest from reference TRBV5-1 and TRBJ2-3, the complete variable domain is KAGVTQTPRYLIKTRGQQVTLSCSPISGHRSVSWYQQTPGQGLQFLFEYFSETQRNKGNFPGRFSGRQFSNSRSEMNVSTLELGDSALYLCASSFSGGGAGTDTQYFGPGTRLTVL.

This clone was picked up a small number of times. The genes are TRBV9 and TRBJ2-3; D is perhaps TRBD1 (6 bases). There are 14 residues in the CDR3. V was shortened by 2 bases and J by 4 bases, with 11 bases between the two germline ends. Per the germline V gene, CDR1 is SGDLS and CDR2 is YYNGEE. The CDR3 nucleotides read TGTGCCAGCAGCGTCCAGGACAGAGCAGATACGCAGTATTTT. This encodes CASSVQDRADTQYF.

This clone was detected a few times. V and J are TRBV2 and TRBJ2-7; 10 nucleotides align to TRBD2. V shed 6 bases, J shed 0 bases, and the junction held 5 bases outside the gene matches. This CDR3 contains 15 residues. The V gene's germline CDR1 is SNHLY and CDR2 FYNNEI. The CDR3 is CASSSGGAFSYEQYF. The CDR3 DNA follows: TGTGCCAGCAGCAGCGGGGGGGCGTTCTCCTACGAGCAGTACTTC.

The CDR3 protein is CASSSLTQFDREKGYGYTF. CDR3 coding DNA: TGCGCCAGCAGCTCGCTCACCCAATTCGACAGGGAGAAGGGTTATGGCTACACCTTC. The chain couples TRBV5-1 to TRBJ1-2; 7 bases fit TRBD1. CDR1 and CDR2 (germline): SGHRS, YFSETQ. Trimming cost V 3 bases and J 5 bases; bases outside gene matches: 22. This CDR3 region has 19 residues.

This clone was counted a single time. V is TRBV9 and J is TRBJ2-2, with D perhaps TRBD1 (5 bases). The germline V and J ends were trimmed by 0 bases and 1 base, with 10 bases remaining between them. The germline CDR1 and CDR2 sequences are SGDLS and YYNGEE. This CDR3 is built from 16 residues. As DNA, the CDR3 is TGTGCCAGCAGCGTAGATCTAGGACAGAACACCGGGGAGCTGTTTTTT. Residues: CASSVDLGQNTGELFF. Full variable domain (rest looked up from reference TRBV9 and TRBJ2-2): DSGVTQTPKHLITATGQRVTLRCSPRSGDLSVYWYQQSLDQGLQFLIQYYNGEERAKGNILERFSAQQFPDLHSELNLSSLELGDSALYFCASSVDLGQNTGELFFGEGSRLTVL.

V usage is TRBV18 and J usage is TRBJ2-3, with D possibly TRBD1 on 6 matching bases. CDR1 and CDR2 from the germline V gene are KGHSH and LQKENI. The V end lost 3 bases, the J end lost 2 bases, and 15 bases lay between the germline ends. This CDR3 is 16 amino acids long. In DNA form, the CDR3 reads TGTGCCAGCTCACCTAGACAGGTTGGGCCCACAGATACGCAGTATTTT. It encodes CASSPRQVGPTDTQYF.

The CDR3 nucleotides read TGTGCCAGTAGTATAGGCCACAGGGGCCTCACGAACACCATATATTTT. Its translation: CASSIGHRGLTNTIYF. This rearrangement joins TRBV19 to TRBJ1-3, with 7 bases matching TRBD1. Per germline, CDR1 LNHDA and CDR2 SQIVND (reference sequence). This CDR3 spans 16 amino acids. J lost 7 bases, V lost 1 base, and 10 bases had no gene match.

The chain carries TRBV5-4 and TRBJ2-7, with 8 bases identical to TRBD1. V was pared by 4 bases and J by 7 bases, with 13 bases of the junction left unmatched. Germline CDR1 SGHNT, CDR2 YYREEE (reference sequence). This CDR3 contains 15 residues. The CDR3 bases are TGTGCCAGCAGCCCTTCATTCCAGGGGGCGCGGGAGCAGTACTTC. Its translation: CASSPSFQGAREQYF.

The rearrangement joins TRBV5-1 to TRBJ2-3; the match to TRBD2 covers 8 bases. This CDR3 is 16 amino acids long. CDR1 SGHRS and CDR2 YFSETQ come from the germline V gene. The V and J ends lost 1 base and 6 bases, in that order; junction bases with no gene match: 10. The CDR3 nucleotides are TGCGCCAGCAGCTTGCCAGCGGGGGAGATCAGGGATACGCAGTATTTT. As protein: CASSLPAGEIRDTQYF.

The chain employs TRBV29-1 and TRBJ1-2; the D gene is possibly TRBD1 (6 bases). The CDR3 length is 11 residues. V was pared by 5 bases and J by 6 bases, with 10 bases between. CDR1 SQVTM and CDR2 ANQGSEA come from the germline V gene. The CDR3 spells CSVRGGDGYTF. The CDR3 DNA follows: TGCAGCGTTAGGGGGGGGGATGGCTACACCTTC. Looking up the rest from reference TRBV29-1 and TRBJ1-2 gives the full variable domain: SAVISQKPSRDICQRGTSLTIQCQVDSQVTMMFWYRQQPGQSLTLIATANQGSEATYESGFVIDKFPISRPNLTFSTLTVSNMSPEDSSIYLCSVRGGDGYTFGSGTRLTVV.

This chain uses TRBV29-1 with TRBJ2-7, with a possible D match to TRBD2 (6 bases). The germline V and J ends were trimmed by 1 base and 3 bases, with 10 bases remaining between them. This CDR3 spans 13 amino acids. From germline, CDR1 is SQVTM and CDR2 ANQGSEA. CDR3 sequence (DNA): TGCAGCGTTGAAGGGCAGGGAGGCTACGAGCAGTACTTC. This codes for CSVEGQGGYEQYF.